One and the same sample provided the 10 T cell receptor beta chains below, sequenced in a study of blood T cell repertoires in COVID-19. Measured with immunoSEQ multiplex PCR; TCRdb has only the in-frame clones, and not every one. This sample has about 85,000 clones, with roughly 80% found just once. Material for sequencing was peripheral blood. The receptors were gathered from a man aged 55 to 69 with acute or convalescent COVID-19.

J is TRBJ1-3 and V is TRBV30; D call uncertain. CDR1 and CDR2 from the germline V gene are GTSNPN and SVGIG (reference sequence). V lost 1 base to trimming and J lost 0 bases, with 13 bases between them. This CDR3 has 16 residues. Here the CDR3 reads CAWSAAAPNSGNTIYF. DNA of the CDR3: TGTGCCTGGAGTGCCGCGGCCCCGAACTCTGGAAACACCATATATTTT.

This chain connects TRBV11-2 to TRBJ2-3; 7 bases are shared with TRBD2. V was pared by 0 bases and J by 2 bases, with 5 bases of the junction left unmatched. Looked up from germline, CDR1 is SGHAT and CDR2 is FQNNGV. CDR3 length equals 16 residues. CDR3 sequence reads: CASSLEASGYTDTQYF. The CDR3, as DNA: TGTGCCAGCAGCTTAGAGGCTAGCGGATACACAGATACGCAGTATTTT.

The V call is TRBV27, the J call TRBJ1-5; tentative D call: TRBD1 (5 bases). CDR1 and CDR2 (germline): MNHEY, SMNVEV (reference sequence). This CDR3 contains 13 residues. Trimming removed 7 bases from V and 4 bases from J, with 11 bases in between. CDR3 in DNA: TGTGCCAGCATAAAAAGGGGTAATCAGCCCCAGCATTTT. This sequence encodes CASIKRGNQPQHF.

The CDR3 bases are TGCAGCGTTGATGCAGGGGGGAACTATGGCTACACCTTC. Translating gives CSVDAGGNYGYTF. The chain combines TRBV29-1 with TRBJ1-2, with TRBD1 matching over 7 bases. Trimming at V came to 3 bases and at J to 2 bases, leaving 3 bases not matched to a gene. From germline, CDR1 is SQVTM and CDR2 ANQGSEA. CDR3 length equals 13 residues. The full variable domain, rest sourced from reference TRBV29-1 and TRBJ1-2, is SAVISQKPSRDICQRGTSLTIQCQVDSQVTMMFWYRQQPGQSLTLIATANQGSEATYESGFVIDKFPISRPNLTFSTLTVSNMSPEDSSIYLCSVDAGGNYGYTFGSGTRLTVV.

The chain combines TRBV5-1 with TRBJ1-2, with 8 bases that match TRBD1. Germline V lookup: CDR1 SGHRS, CDR2 YFSETQ. V dropped 0 bases and J dropped 8; count of bases not matched to a gene: 6. The length of the CDR3 is 14 residues. The chain's CDR3 is CASSLDAGGFGYTF. In nucleotides, the CDR3 is TGCGCCAGCAGCTTGGATGCAGGGGGCTTCGGCTACACCTTC.

The V call is TRBV6-5, the J call TRBJ1-6, with D possibly TRBD1 on 6 matching bases. CDR3 length equals 15 residues. Germline CDR1 MNHEY, CDR2 SVGAGI. V shed 5 bases and J shed 3 bases, with 11 bases lying between them. In DNA, the CDR3 is TGTGCCAGCAGTACTGGACAGAGCTATAATTCACCCCTCCACTTT. It translates to CASSTGQSYNSPLHF.

The V call is TRBV7-6, the J call TRBJ2-5, with 10 positions matching TRBD2. The CDR3 consists of 17 residues. The ends lost 1 base at V and 2 bases at J; junction bases unmatched: 7. The germline V gene encodes CDR1 SGHVS and CDR2 FNYEAQ. CDR3 in amino acids: CASSLEASGGKQETQYF. CDR3 sequence (DNA): TGTGCCAGCAGCTTAGAGGCTAGCGGGGGAAAACAAGAGACCCAGTACTTC. Based on the CDR3 plus reference TRBV7-6 and TRBJ2-5, the full variable domain is GAGVSQSPRYKVTKRGQDVALRCDPISGHVSLYWYRQALGQGPEFLTYFNYEAQQDKSGLPNDRFSAERPEGSISTLTIQRTEQRDSAMYRCASSLEASGGKQETQYFGPGTRLLVL.

The chain joins TRBV7-9 to TRBJ2-7; TRBD1 aligns across 8 bases. Germline V gene lookup returns CDR1 SEHNR and CDR2 FQNEAQ (reference sequence). Trimming cost V 6 bases and J 6 bases; bases outside gene matches: 4. This CDR3 is 12 amino acids long. Written as DNA, the CDR3 is TGTGCCAGCAGGGGAGACAGGGGCGAGCAGTACTTC. Translated, it gives CASRGDRGEQYF.

The chain carries TRBV27 and TRBJ1-1; D unresolved. Trimming took 6 bases from V and 6 from J, leaving 11 bases between them. The germline gives CDR1 MNHEY, CDR2 SMNVEV (reference sequence). The CDR3 length is 12 residues. CDR3 sequence: CASRQREAEAFF. CDR3 DNA: TGTGCCAGCAGGCAAAGGGAGGCTGAAGCTTTCTTT.

The chain carries TRBV5-1 and TRBJ1-4; TRBD1 agrees at 8 bases. The germline gives CDR1 SGHRS, CDR2 YFSETQ. Trimming removed 4 bases from V and 7 bases from J; junction bases left unmatched: 6. The CDR3 is made up of 14 amino acids. The chain's CDR3 is CASSLGQEAEKLFF. CDR3 DNA: TGCGCCAGCAGCCTGGGACAGGAGGCTGAAAAACTGTTTTTT.